Listed here are 32 T cell receptor beta chains from one sample, sequenced in a study of CD8 T cells in Susac syndrome. Roughly 0.5 to 1 ug RNA was reverse transcribed with random hexamers. TCRdb reprocessed the immunoSEQ multiplex PCR reads via MiXCR and lists one record per CDR3 protein. The sample has a few hundred thousand distinct CDR3 sequences; around 92% are singletons. Sequenced input: CD4+ T cells from PBMCs. The receptors were sampled from a human donor with multiple sclerosis.

The chain is built from TRBV20-1 and TRBJ2-3; D is unclear. The length of the CDR3 is 13 residues. Per germline, CDR1 DFQATT and CDR2 SNEGSKA (reference sequence). In DNA form, the CDR3 reads TGCACCCTGCTGGGCCCTTTCACAGATACGCAGTATTTT. The encoded protein is CTLLGPFTDTQYF.

The V and J genes are TRBV12-3 or TRBV12-4 and TRBJ1-4; D remains unclear. The CDR3 sequence is 15 residues long. V was shortened by 3 bases and J by 6 bases, with 14 bases between the two germline ends. The CDR3: CASSLGGERDEKLFF. In DNA form, the CDR3 reads TGTGCCAGCAGTTTGGGTGGGGAGAGGGATGAAAAACTGTTTTTT.

V usage is TRBV7-9 and J usage is TRBJ2-6; tentative D call: TRBD2 (6 bases). The CDR3 sequence is 15 residues long. Trimming pared 7 bases from V and 1 base from J, leaving 11 bases between. Germline values: CDR1 SEHNR, CDR2 FQNEAQ (reference sequence). This CDR3 is CASILAGSGANVLTF. In DNA form, the CDR3 reads TGTGCCAGCATCCTTGCGGGATCTGGGGCCAACGTCCTGACTTTC.

This chain uses TRBV7-2 with TRBJ2-7, with 7 bases aligning to TRBD2. The CDR3 has 17 residues. Germline V gives CDR1 SGHTA, CDR2 FQGNSA. J lost 5 bases, V lost 5 bases, and 18 bases had no gene match. The CDR3 here is CASSLEWGRDYLHEQYF. The CDR3 DNA follows: TGTGCCAGCAGCCTAGAGTGGGGCCGGGACTACCTCCACGAGCAGTACTTC.

This chain connects TRBV6-2 or TRBV6-3 to TRBJ2-1; either TRBD1 or TRBD2 may supply D (5 bases each). V was trimmed by 0 bases and J by 1 base, leaving 19 bases between them. The CDR3 loop spans 19 amino acids. The germline gives CDR1 MNHEY, CDR2 SVGEGT. The CDR3 DNA follows: TGTGCCAGCAGTTACTCGAGGGTTGGACAAGCCGCGTCCTACAATGAGCAGTTCTTC. This encodes CASSYSRVGQAASYNEQFF.

The chain combines TRBV2 with TRBJ1-4; weak D call: TRBD1 (5 bases). Trimming shortened V by 6 bases and J by 4 bases, and 9 bases separated the two germline ends. The V gene's germline CDR1 is SNHLY and CDR2 FYNNEI. This CDR3 contains 13 residues. CDR3 amino acids: CASRRDGNEKLFF. The CDR3 DNA sequence: TGTGCCAGCAGGAGGGACGGTAATGAAAAACTGTTTTTT.

The gene calls are TRBV6-5 and TRBJ2-6, with D possibly being TRBD1 (5 bases). The germline gives CDR1 MNHEY, CDR2 SVGAGI. Deletions cut 2 bases from V and 2 bases from J, with 13 bases between. This CDR3 comprises 17 residues. The CDR3 protein is CASSYATGEPGANVLTF. The CDR3 DNA reads TGTGCCAGCAGTTACGCCACAGGCGAACCTGGGGCCAACGTCCTGACTTTC.

This chain uses TRBV4-3 with TRBJ2-3; 13 bases are shared with TRBD2. The CDR3 covers 18 residues. J was trimmed by 4 bases and V by 4 bases; bases with no gene match: 11. CDR1 and CDR2 (germline): LGHNA, YSLEER. CDR3 region: CASSRQVGTSGISDTQYF. In nucleotides, the CDR3 is TGCGCCAGCAGCCGCCAAGTTGGGACTAGCGGGATTTCAGATACGCAGTATTTT.

The V and J genes are TRBV19 and TRBJ1-1; unclear D gene. CDR3 length: 13 residues. The germline V gene encodes CDR1 LNHDA and CDR2 SQIVND (reference sequence). V was shortened by 5 bases and J by 3 bases, with 10 bases between the two germline ends. The DNA for the CDR3 is TGTGCCAGTAGTCCAATTCTGTACACTGAAGCTTTCTTT. As protein: CASSPILYTEAFF.

As to this clonotype: The junction departs from the called germline gene at one end, perhaps through a read error. CDR3 in amino acids: CANSTRVASVLTF. CDR3 nucleotide sequence: TGTGCCAACAGCACTAGGGTAGCAAGCGTCCTGACTTTC. The genes are TRBV7-2 and TRBJ2-6; D possibly corresponds to TRBD2 (5 bases). Germline CDR1 reads SGHTA; CDR2 reads FQGNSA. The length of the CDR3 is 13 residues.

The chain's CDR3 is CSARRKEGTGGETQYF. The DNA for the CDR3 is TGCAGTGCTAGGAGAAAGGAAGGGACAGGAGGGGAGACCCAGTACTTC. This chain joins TRBV20-1 and TRBJ2-5, with 8 positions matching TRBD1. V dropped 3 bases and J dropped 5; count of bases not matched to a gene: 14. Germline V gives CDR1 DFQATT, CDR2 SNEGSKA (reference sequence). CDR3 length: 16 amino acids.

The V gene is TRBV20-1, the J gene TRBJ2-3; D could derive from TRBD1 or TRBD2 (5 bases each). Germline lookup yields CDR1 DFQATT and CDR2 SNEGSKA (reference sequence). V was shortened by 4 bases and J by 4 bases, with 12 bases between the two germline ends. The CDR3 spans 13 residues. CDR3 bases: TGCAGTGCTACGATAAGGGGAGCAGATACGCAGTATTTT. The encoded protein is CSATIRGADTQYF.

This clonotype was seen only once. This sequence joins TRBV30 and TRBJ1-1; D gene uncertain. V gave up 4 bases and J gave up 1 base, with 7 bases separating them. From germline, CDR1 is GTSNPN and CDR2 SVGIG (reference sequence). The CDR3 runs 12 residues. CDR3 protein: CAWTPRNTEAFF. The CDR3 nucleotides are TGTGCCTGGACTCCTAGGAACACTGAAGCTTTCTTT. Complete variable domain (other parts from reference TRBV30 and TRBJ1-1): SQTIHQWPATLVQPVGSPLSLECTVEGTSNPNLYWYRQAAGRGLQLLFYSVGIGQISSEVPQNLSASRPQDRQFILSSKKLLLSDSGFYLCAWTPRNTEAFFGQGTRLTVV.

The V gene is TRBV5-1, the J gene TRBJ2-3; D is possibly TRBD2 (6 bases). Trimming removed 2 bases at V and 8 bases at J, with 15 bases between. This CDR3 comprises 14 residues. Looked up from germline, CDR1 is SGHRS and CDR2 is YFSETQ. CDR3 protein: CASSLGTVLSTQYF. The CDR3 DNA is TGCGCCAGCAGCTTAGGGACTGTTCTGTCTACGCAGTATTTT.

J is TRBJ2-3 and V is TRBV10-2; 9 nucleotides agree with TRBD2. V shed 3 bases, J shed 2 bases, and the junction held 9 bases outside the gene matches. Germline CDR1 reads WSHSY; CDR2 reads SAAADI. The CDR3 has 17 amino acids. The chain's CDR3 is CASSDYGSGGHTDTQYF. The CDR3 bases are TGCGCCAGCAGTGATTACGGGAGCGGGGGGCACACAGATACGCAGTATTTT.

The J gene is TRBJ2-3, the V gene TRBV5-1; tentative D call: TRBD2 (6 bases). V gave up 4 bases and J gave up 1 base, with 10 bases separating them. This CDR3 spans 14 amino acids. Looked up from germline, CDR1 is SGHRS and CDR2 is YFSETQ. The CDR3 sequence is CASSTSSGTDTQYF. CDR3 nucleotide sequence: TGCGCCAGCAGCACTTCTAGCGGCACAGATACGCAGTATTTT.

V is TRBV3-1 and J is TRBJ2-7, with a tentative D call TRBD2 (5 bases). The CDR3 has 14 residues. The V gene's germline CDR1 is LGHDT and CDR2 YNNKEL (reference sequence). V lost 1 base to trimming and J lost 3 bases, with 10 bases between them. In DNA, the CDR3 is TGTGCCAGCAGCCAAGGAGGGCCCCTCTACGAGCAGTACTTC. Translation gives CASSQGGPLYEQYF.

V and J are TRBV20-1 and TRBJ2-1; 10 bases align to TRBD2. This CDR3 has 15 residues. Germline V CDR1 and CDR2: DFQATT, SNEGSKA (reference sequence). V lost 5 bases to trimming and J lost 8 bases; unmatched junction nucleotides: 12. The chain's CDR3 is CSALSGAGGSDEQFF. The CDR3 DNA reads as TGCAGTGCTCTCAGTGGAGCGGGAGGGTCCGATGAGCAGTTCTTC.

The chain has TRBV19 and TRBJ1-5; no firm D call. CDR3 length: 14 amino acids. The V end was cut by 11 bases, the J end by 2 bases, with 16 bases between. CDR1 is LNHDA and CDR2 is SQIVND in the germline V gene (reference sequence). CDR3: CASGRLQGNQPQHF. The DNA for the CDR3 is TGTGCCTCCGGTCGGTTACAAGGCAATCAGCCCCAGCATTTT.

The chain employs TRBV20-1 and TRBJ1-1; TRBD1 matches 7 bases. The CDR3 has 13 residues. Trimming took 6 bases from V and 2 from J; bases not matched to a gene: 6. Germline V gene sequence: CDR1 DFQATT, CDR2 SNEGSKA (reference sequence). DNA of the CDR3: TGCAGTGCCACAGGGGAATTAAACACTGAAGCTTTCTTT. It is translated as CSATGELNTEAFF.

In DNA, the CDR3 is TGCGCCAGCAGCTCGAACAGGGGTCGCACTAATGAAAAACTGTTTTTT. This sequence encodes CASSSNRGRTNEKLFF. The chain uses TRBV5-1 and TRBJ1-4; 7 nucleotides line up with TRBD1. V was pared by 3 bases and J by 2 bases, with 7 bases of the junction left unmatched. The germline gives CDR1 SGHRS, CDR2 YFSETQ. This CDR3 comprises 16 residues.

The chain couples TRBV4-3 to TRBJ2-2; no definite D call. Trimming shortened V by 1 base and J by 4 bases, and 10 bases separated the two germline ends. The germline gives CDR1 LGHNA, CDR2 YSLEER. This CDR3 contains 15 residues. In nucleotides, the CDR3 is TGCGCCAGCAGCCAAGCCGAAGGAAGCACCGGGGAGCTGTTTTTT. Translating gives CASSQAEGSTGELFF.

This chain connects TRBV28 to TRBJ2-5; 8 bases match TRBD2. The germline CDR1 and CDR2 sequences are MDHEN and SYDVKM. CDR3 length: 18 amino acids. V was clipped by 5 bases and J by 2 bases; unmatched bases: 16. The DNA for the CDR3 is TGTGCCAGCAGTCCCCCTTCCTCAGGCGGGGGGCATCAAGAGACCCAGTACTTC. Translating it yields CASSPPSSGGGHQETQYF.

This rearrangement joins TRBV11-2 to TRBJ2-5; TRBD1 might be the D (5 bases). The germline V gene encodes CDR1 SGHAT and CDR2 FQNNGV. This CDR3 spans 13 amino acids. Between the trimmed V and J ends, which lost 0 bases and 9 bases, there was a span of 11 bases. CDR3 sequence: CASSLDQGVSQYF. CDR3 nucleotide sequence: TGTGCCAGCAGCTTAGATCAGGGTGTATCCCAGTACTTC.

This chain links TRBV30 with TRBJ1-2, with 9 nucleotides matching TRBD1. V gave up 0 bases and J gave up 3 bases; unmatched junction bases: 8. Germline CDR1 reads GTSNPN; CDR2 reads SVGIG (reference sequence). The CDR3 covers 16 residues. CDR3 loop: CAWSVRPTGGHYGYTF. The CDR3 nucleotides read TGTGCCTGGAGTGTACGCCCCACAGGGGGCCACTATGGCTACACCTTC.

This chain uses TRBV7-3 with TRBJ2-1; 10 bases line up with TRBD1. This CDR3 is built from 16 residues. CDR1 SGHTA and CDR2 FQGTGA come from the germline V gene. J was trimmed by 9 bases and V by 4 bases; bases with no gene match: 12. This CDR3 is CASSSTGTGVLREQFF. DNA for the CDR3: TGTGCCAGCAGCTCAACCGGGACAGGGGTTCTCCGTGAGCAGTTCTTC.

The V and J genes are TRBV20-1 and TRBJ1-3, with D perhaps TRBD1 (6 bases). This CDR3 contains 15 residues. Germline V gene lookup returns CDR1 DFQATT and CDR2 SNEGSKA (reference sequence). The germline V and J ends were trimmed by 5 bases and 0 bases, with 14 bases remaining between them. CDR3 in DNA: TGCAGTGCTGCGGACAGTGGGCTCTCTGGAAACACCATATATTTT. Translation gives CSAADSGLSGNTIYF.

The chain has TRBV7-9 and TRBJ1-1, with D unclear. The CDR3 has 12 residues. V lost 5 bases and J lost 0, with 4 bases in between. CDR1 and CDR2 from the germline V gene are SEHNR and FQNEAQ (reference sequence). CDR3 residues: CASSRMNTEAFF. For the CDR3, the DNA is TGTGCCAGCAGCCGAATGAACACTGAAGCTTTCTTT. Full variable domain (rest looked up from reference TRBV7-9 and TRBJ1-1): DTGVSQNPRHKITKRGQNVTFRCDPISEHNRLYWYRQTLGQGPEFLTYFQNEAQLEKSRLLSDRFSAERPKGSFSTLEIQRTEQGDSAMYLCASSRMNTEAFFGQGTRLTVV.

This chain's CDR3 is CASSLGLADTEAFF. CDR3 DNA: TGTGCCAGCAGCTTAGGTCTTGCAGACACTGAAGCTTTCTTT. The chain recombines TRBV7-9 with TRBJ1-1; D is undetermined. There are 14 residues in the CDR3. Germline loops: CDR1 SEHNR, CDR2 FQNEAQ (reference sequence). Trimming took off 1 base at V and 3 bases at J, with 9 bases between the two ends.

The chain has TRBV20-1 and TRBJ2-2; 9 positions agree with TRBD2. The CDR3 loop spans 13 amino acids. Germline CDR1 DFQATT, CDR2 SNEGSKA (reference sequence). V dropped 1 base and J dropped 9; count of bases not matched to a gene: 3. The CDR3 nucleotides read TGCAGTGCTAGAGTAGCGGGGGCGCGGGAGCTGTTTTTT. Protein product: CSARVAGARELFF.

The V call is TRBV2, the J call TRBJ2-1; 8 nucleotides agree with TRBD1. Per germline, CDR1 SNHLY and CDR2 FYNNEI. CDR3 size: 14 residues. V was pared by 6 bases and J by 7 bases, with 8 bases of the junction left unmatched. CDR3 amino acids: CASSLLRTGNEQFF. CDR3 DNA: TGTGCCAGCAGCCTATTAAGGACAGGGAATGAGCAGTTCTTC.

The rearrangement links TRBV6-5 to TRBJ2-3; 12 bases line up with TRBD2. This CDR3 region has 17 residues. Losses at the gene ends were 4 bases for V and 0 bases for J; bases not matched to a gene: 5. CDR1 is MNHEY, CDR2 SVGAGI, per germline. The CDR3 coding sequence is TGTGCCAGCAGTTCCCCTAGCGGGAGGGGAAGCACAGATACGCAGTATTTT. Translated: CASSSPSGRGSTDTQYF.